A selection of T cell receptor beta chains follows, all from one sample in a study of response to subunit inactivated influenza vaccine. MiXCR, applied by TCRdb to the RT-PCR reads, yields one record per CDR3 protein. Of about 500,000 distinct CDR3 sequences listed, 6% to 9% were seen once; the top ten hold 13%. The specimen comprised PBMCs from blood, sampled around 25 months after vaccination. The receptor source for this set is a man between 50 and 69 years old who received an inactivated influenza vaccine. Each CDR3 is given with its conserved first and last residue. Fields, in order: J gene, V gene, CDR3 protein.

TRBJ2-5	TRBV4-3	CASSQEDGETQYF
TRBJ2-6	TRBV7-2	CASSGQGSGANVLTF
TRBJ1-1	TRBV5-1	CASSTLPGTVNTEAFF
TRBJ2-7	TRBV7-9	CASSRRDRSSYEQYF
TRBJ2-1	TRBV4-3	CASSQGLAGINEQFF
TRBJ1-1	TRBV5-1	CASSPPSGGTEAFF
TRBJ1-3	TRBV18	CASSSDRSSGNTIYF
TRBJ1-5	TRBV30	CAWSGGDRGHQPQHF
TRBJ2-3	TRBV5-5	CASSHTGGTDTQYF
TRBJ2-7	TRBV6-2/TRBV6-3	CASSYSRGLLYEQYF
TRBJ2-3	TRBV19	CASTKGGSGGTQYF
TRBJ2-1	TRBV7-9	CASSSTRGLAGHNEQFF
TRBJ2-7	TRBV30	CAWSVRGSEQYF
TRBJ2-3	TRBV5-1	CASRIGGRDTQYF
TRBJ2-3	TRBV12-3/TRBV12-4	CARSPTISRFQGGTDTQYF
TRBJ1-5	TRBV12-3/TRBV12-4	CASSAPGQGDQPQHF
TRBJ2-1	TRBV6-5	CASSYSISLREGVEQFF
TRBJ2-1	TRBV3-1	CASSQGLAEYNEQFF
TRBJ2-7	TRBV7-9	CASSLERFGEQYF
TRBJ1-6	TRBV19	CASSGQGADNSPLHF
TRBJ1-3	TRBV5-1	CASSLRGLGNTIYF
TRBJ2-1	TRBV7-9	CASSLQQVPAEQFF
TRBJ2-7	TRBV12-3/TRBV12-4	CASSPAGFGYEQYF
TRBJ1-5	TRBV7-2	CASSLDRLNQPQHF
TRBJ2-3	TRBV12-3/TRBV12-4	CASSPSDGVTQYF
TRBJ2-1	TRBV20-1	CSAPGTSGNDEQFF
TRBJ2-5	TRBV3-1	CASSPREASGGAEETQYF
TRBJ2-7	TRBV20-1	CSARDGADPTSKQYF
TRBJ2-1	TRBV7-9	CASSPEGLYTAEQFF
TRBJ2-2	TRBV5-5	CASSLRTGYTGELFF
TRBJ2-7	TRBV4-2	CASSQDWRPDSYEQYF
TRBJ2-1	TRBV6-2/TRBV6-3	CASRDDWNNNEQFF
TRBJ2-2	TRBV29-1	CSVGLVIAGELFF
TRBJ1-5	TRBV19	CASSIETGTGGGQPQHF
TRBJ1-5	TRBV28	CASSGTGALNQPQHF
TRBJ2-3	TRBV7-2	CASSLAVSQLRSHTDTQYF
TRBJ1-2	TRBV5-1	CASSQGDSDGYTF
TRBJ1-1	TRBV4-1	CASSQVTQGGTEAFF
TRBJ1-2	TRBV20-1	CSAGDRGGYGYTF
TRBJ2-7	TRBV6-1	CASTGGGGSYEQYF
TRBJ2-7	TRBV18	CASSEDLSYEQYF
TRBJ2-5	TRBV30	CAWSVGLETQYF
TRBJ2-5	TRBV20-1	CSAPGQGYQETQYF
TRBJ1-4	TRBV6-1	CASTRGRRVEKLFF
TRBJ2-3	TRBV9	CASSLGGTYTQYF
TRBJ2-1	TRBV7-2	CASSSAYNEQFF
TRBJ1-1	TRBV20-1	CSADPKRDSYTEAFF
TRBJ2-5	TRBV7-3	CASSTSGGETQYF
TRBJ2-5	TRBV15	CATSREMLGRTGGGTQYF
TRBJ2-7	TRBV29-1	CSVSSGMPYEQYF
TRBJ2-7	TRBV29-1	CSVEATESPYEQYF
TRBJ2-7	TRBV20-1	CSARDSPGRRSYEQYF
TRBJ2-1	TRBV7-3	CASSLGTSHNEQFF